This T cell receptor (beta chain) comes out of a study of T cell responses to AZD1222 COVID-19 vaccine. Across the whole study: Second doses at about 4 or about 12 weeks were pooled. The study's findings and limits: Nearly half of spike-specific TCRs reportedly go after variant regions that carry no mutations.

Libraries were prepared by immunoSEQ multiplex PCR; TCRdb keeps only in-frame clonotypes and omits some of them. Of over 100,000 clones listed, 90% to 95% are singletons. CDR1 and CDR2 from the germline V gene are WSHSY and SAAADI. Losses at the gene ends were 7 bases for V and 3 bases for J; bases not matched to a gene: 7. This CDR3 is built from 14 residues. On this clone itself: Its antigen is unidentified.

The TCR was taken from an adult in good health. Material: peripheral blood, obtained on day 0 of AZD1222 vaccination. V and J are TRBV10-2 and TRBJ2-3, with TRBD1 matching 7 bases. The CDR3 coding sequence is TGCGCCAGCAAGGCGGGCAGGGGGACAGATACGCAGTATTTT. This sequence encodes CASKAGRGTDTQYF.